A selection of T cell receptor beta chains follows, all from one sample in a study of blood T cell repertoires in COVID-19. Only in-frame clones appear in the TCRdb table, and some are missing; sequencing was by immunoSEQ multiplex PCR. Among 95,000 to 150,000 clones, 65% to 85% were seen once, and the ten largest hold 4% to 5%. The sample was peripheral blood. Receptors were obtained from a woman between 65 and 79 years old with acute or convalescent COVID-19. The CDR3 runs from the conserved cysteine through the conserved F or W. Each record gives: V gene, J gene, D gene, CDR3 protein. D genes are given only for firm matches.

v_gene: TRBV4-3
j_gene: TRBJ1-1
d_gene: TRBD1
CDR3aa: CASSQGQGATEAFF

v_gene: TRBV6-1
j_gene: TRBJ1-5
d_gene: .
CDR3aa: CASSEGNSPNQPQHF

v_gene: TRBV4-2
j_gene: TRBJ2-1
d_gene: .
CDR3aa: CASSQDRNEQFF

v_gene: TRBV30
j_gene: TRBJ1-2
d_gene: .
CDR3aa: CAWSVLASGGGYTF

v_gene: TRBV12-3/TRBV12-4
j_gene: TRBJ1-1
d_gene: .
CDR3aa: CASSPDRLTEAFF

v_gene: TRBV2
j_gene: TRBJ2-1
d_gene: .
CDR3aa: CASRTDSHEQFF

v_gene: TRBV12-5
j_gene: TRBJ1-5
d_gene: TRBD1
CDR3aa: CASAWTGNQPQHF

v_gene: TRBV4-1
j_gene: TRBJ1-1
d_gene: .
CDR3aa: CASSQTMRTEAFF

v_gene: TRBV15
j_gene: TRBJ2-3
d_gene: .
CDR3aa: CATSPSLSDTQYF

v_gene: TRBV5-1
j_gene: TRBJ2-1
d_gene: TRBD2
CDR3aa: CASSLPLSSPGSGGVSYNEQFF

v_gene: TRBV6-2/TRBV6-3
j_gene: TRBJ2-5
d_gene: TRBD2
CDR3aa: CASSYSKFGGGRETQYF

v_gene: TRBV7-2
j_gene: TRBJ1-6
d_gene: .
CDR3aa: CASSLGLGRAYNSPLHF

v_gene: TRBV19
j_gene: TRBJ1-5
d_gene: .
CDR3aa: CASSISGNQPQHF

v_gene: TRBV7-6
j_gene: TRBJ1-1
d_gene: .
CDR3aa: CASSSIRGPNTEAFF

v_gene: TRBV5-6
j_gene: TRBJ1-1
d_gene: TRBD1
CDR3aa: CASSLVQGASSRTEAFF

v_gene: TRBV2
j_gene: TRBJ1-2
d_gene: .
CDR3aa: CASSERWAYGYTF

v_gene: TRBV7-2
j_gene: TRBJ2-1
d_gene: TRBD2
CDR3aa: CASSLGSGGLSSYNEQFF

v_gene: TRBV5-7
j_gene: TRBJ1-5
d_gene: .
CDR3aa: CASSLEESGSSNQPQHF

v_gene: TRBV4-1
j_gene: TRBJ2-3
d_gene: TRBD2
CDR3aa: CASSQVAQRGAYTDTQYF

v_gene: TRBV30
j_gene: TRBJ1-2
d_gene: TRBD1
CDR3aa: CAWSRGQTYGYTF

v_gene: TRBV7-9
j_gene: TRBJ2-3
d_gene: .
CDR3aa: CASSFIETLYRNTQYF

v_gene: TRBV3-1/TRBV3-2
j_gene: TRBJ2-7
d_gene: TRBD1
CDR3aa: CASSQGTGGPLEQYF

v_gene: TRBV16
j_gene: TRBJ1-5
d_gene: TRBD1
CDR3aa: CASSLGQGHQPQHF

v_gene: TRBV10-3
j_gene: TRBJ2-7
d_gene: TRBD2
CDR3aa: CAIRALAGGINEQYF

v_gene: TRBV12-3/TRBV12-4
j_gene: TRBJ2-7
d_gene: .
CDR3aa: CASSRTGEEEYF

v_gene: TRBV10-3
j_gene: TRBJ1-3
d_gene: .
CDR3aa: CAINLGAKGGNTIYF

v_gene: TRBV5-6
j_gene: TRBJ1-1
d_gene: .
CDR3aa: CASSLPGHYTEAFF

v_gene: TRBV30
j_gene: TRBJ2-3
d_gene: TRBD2
CDR3aa: CAWSGLAGGLSTDTQYF

v_gene: TRBV9
j_gene: TRBJ1-3
d_gene: .
CDR3aa: CASSPEVSGNTIYF

v_gene: TRBV11-3
j_gene: TRBJ2-2
d_gene: .
CDR3aa: CASSRTTGGNGELFF

v_gene: TRBV21-1
j_gene: TRBJ2-7
d_gene: .
CDR3aa: CASSKGNPREQYF

v_gene: TRBV7-2
j_gene: TRBJ1-2
d_gene: .
CDR3aa: CASSTDINYGYTF

v_gene: TRBV2
j_gene: TRBJ1-2
d_gene: .
CDR3aa: CASTPGGDPPLNTF

v_gene: TRBV19
j_gene: TRBJ1-2
d_gene: .
CDR3aa: CASSIGNRNYGYTF

v_gene: TRBV18
j_gene: TRBJ1-1
d_gene: .
CDR3aa: CASSPGIAGIWAFF

v_gene: TRBV4-3
j_gene: TRBJ2-2
d_gene: TRBD1
CDR3aa: CASSQDRRTGITGELFF

v_gene: TRBV19
j_gene: TRBJ1-1
d_gene: .
CDR3aa: CASAEVMNTEAFF

v_gene: TRBV7-2
j_gene: TRBJ1-2
d_gene: .
CDR3aa: CASSLYFGGGYTF

v_gene: TRBV11-3
j_gene: TRBJ1-1
d_gene: .
CDR3aa: CASSQTPRTEAFF

v_gene: TRBV6-1
j_gene: TRBJ1-1
d_gene: .
CDR3aa: CASSEEGGQAKKAFF

v_gene: TRBV9
j_gene: TRBJ1-2
d_gene: .
CDR3aa: CASSPRASNYGYTF

v_gene: TRBV11-3
j_gene: TRBJ2-2
d_gene: .
CDR3aa: CASSPSRGGELFF

v_gene: TRBV21-1
j_gene: TRBJ1-6
d_gene: .
CDR3aa: CASSKAHEDRRDNSPLHF

v_gene: TRBV2
j_gene: TRBJ1-2
d_gene: .
CDR3aa: CASSLTQGNYGYTF

v_gene: TRBV2
j_gene: TRBJ1-1
d_gene: .
CDR3aa: CASREDGTEAFF

v_gene: TRBV6-5
j_gene: TRBJ1-2
d_gene: TRBD1
CDR3aa: CASRGTAYGYTF